Each of the 28 T cell receptor beta chains below was sequenced from the same sample in a study of CXCR3-negative and CXCR3-positive naive CD8 T cells. General study results and limits: CXCR3-positive naive cells carried more hydrophobic TRB CDR3s than CXCR3-negative naive cells did.

UMI-labeled 5' RACE yielded the TRB cDNA libraries. TCRdb re-called the 5' RACE reads, yielding one record per CDR3 amino acid sequence without DNA. In all, the sample yields some 85,000 distinct CDR3 sequences. Antigens for these TCRs are unknown. Sequenced: naive CXCR3+ CD8+ T cells from blood. Subset indicated: CD45RO-CCR7+CD27+CD95- naive CD8+ T cells expressing CXCR3 (TNR3+). The receptors derive from a human donor in good health. Some clones in this sample may be carry-over from other donors' samples.

The CDR3 is CASSVESPDTQYF. The chain has TRBV9 and TRBJ2-3. The CDR3 has 13 amino acids. Per the germline V gene, CDR1 is SGDLS and CDR2 is YYNGEE.

The chain uses TRBV4-1 and TRBJ1-1; TCRdb picks TRBD1, but there is no DNA to check that call. The CDR3 length is 14 residues. Germline CDR1 reads MGHRA; CDR2 reads YSYEKL. The CDR3 spells CASSQGQGPTEAFF.

The chain joins TRBV28 to TRBJ2-1; TCRdb picks TRBD1, but there is no DNA to check that call. The CDR3 spans 18 residues. Germline V gene sequence: CDR1 MDHEN, CDR2 SYDVKM. The CDR3 spells CASSPPAGQGQTYNEQFF.

The J gene is TRBJ2-5, the V gene TRBV7-9; TCRdb designates TRBD1, a call that cannot be tested without DNA. The germline V gene has CDR1 SEHNR and CDR2 FQNEAQ (reference sequence). The CDR3 is 13 residues long. This CDR3 reads CASSEQGQETQYF.

The chain couples TRBV13 to TRBJ2-7. The CDR3 totals 14 residues. The germline gives CDR1 PRHDT, CDR2 FYEKMQ (reference sequence). CDR3 loop: CASSLGRSSYEQYF.

The rearrangement joins TRBV6-5 to TRBJ2-3; TCRdb's D call, TRBD2, is unchecked because there is no DNA. Germline V lookup: CDR1 MNHEY, CDR2 SVGAGI. This CDR3 has 16 amino acids. The CDR3 region is CASSLMAGTSTDTQYF.

The V and J genes are TRBV12-3 or TRBV12-4 and TRBJ2-7; TCRdb selects TRBD2, and the lack of DNA leaves this call unchecked. CDR3 length equals 13 residues. This CDR3 is CASTGGPDYEQYF.

J is TRBJ1-2 and V is TRBV25-1; TCRdb reports TRBD1, a call that lacks DNA to check it against. Per germline, CDR1 MGHDK and CDR2 SYGVNS. The CDR3 covers 14 residues. The CDR3 here is CASSGPDRSYGYTF.

The V call is TRBV9, the J call TRBJ1-2. The CDR3 has 16 residues. Germline V gene data show CDR1 as SGDLS and CDR2 as YYNGEE. The CDR3 sequence is CASSVEERGGLAGYTF.

The V and J genes are TRBV20-1 and TRBJ2-7; TCRdb lists TRBD2, though no DNA is available to test this call. The germline gives CDR1 DFQATT, CDR2 SNEGSKA (reference sequence). The CDR3 runs 15 residues. This CDR3 is CSARGTSGRGYEQYF.

The genes are TRBV28 and TRBJ2-7; TCRdb designates TRBD1, a call that cannot be tested without DNA. The length of the CDR3 is 16 residues. Germline V CDR1 and CDR2: MDHEN, SYDVKM. CDR3 residues: CASSLYPDRLGYEQYF. Based on the CDR3 plus reference TRBV28 and TRBJ2-7, the full variable domain is DVKVTQSSRYLVKRTGEKVFLECVQDMDHENMFWYRQDPGLGLRLIYFSYDVKMKEKGDIPEGYSVSREKKERFSLILESASTNQTSMYLCASSLYPDRLGYEQYFGPGTRLTVT.

The chain is built from TRBV4-3 and TRBJ2-7; TCRdb designates TRBD1, a call that cannot be tested without DNA. Per germline, CDR1 LGHNA and CDR2 YSLEER. There are 14 residues in the CDR3. The CDR3 reads CASSQAPQGYEQYF.

The CDR3 region is CSVEGGGSYGYTF. The J gene is TRBJ1-2, the V gene TRBV29-1; TCRdb reports TRBD1, a call that lacks DNA to check it against. CDR1 is SQVTM and CDR2 is ANQGSEA in the germline V gene. The CDR3 is made up of 13 amino acids.

The chain recombines TRBV7-2 with TRBJ2-1; TCRdb's D call of TRBD2 is untestable without DNA. Germline loops: CDR1 SGHTA, CDR2 FQGNSA. The CDR3 consists of 18 residues. The CDR3 loop is CASSFGLAGEVSYNEQFF.

The V and J genes are TRBV6-5 and TRBJ2-2; the D call from TCRdb, TRBD1, cannot be confirmed without DNA. The CDR3 consists of 16 residues. Germline V gives CDR1 MNHEY, CDR2 SVGAGI. CDR3 amino acids: CASSYQMGSPSGELFF.

The V gene is TRBV14, the J gene TRBJ2-1; TCRdb selects TRBD1, and the lack of DNA leaves this call unchecked. Germline lookup yields CDR1 SGHDN and CDR2 FVKESK. The CDR3 has 14 residues. CDR3 region: CASSPGPFYNEQFF.

The chain combines TRBV6-2 or TRBV6-3 with TRBJ1-1; the D gene TCRdb calls, TRBD1, cannot be checked with no DNA. Per germline, CDR1 MNHEY and CDR2 SVGEGT. This CDR3 contains 13 residues. CDR3 sequence reads: CASSRGENTEAFF.

This chain uses TRBV5-6 with TRBJ1-1. This CDR3 comprises 15 residues. CDR1 SGHDT and CDR2 YYEEEE come from the germline V gene. CDR3 protein: CASSLEGNVGGEAFF.

The chain combines TRBV28 with TRBJ2-2; checking the TCRdb D call of TRBD2 is not possible without DNA. CDR1 and CDR2 from the germline V gene are MDHEN and SYDVKM. The length of the CDR3 is 13 residues. CDR3 loop: CASSFGRGWELFF.

The chain recombines TRBV20-1 with TRBJ2-5; no DNA is available, so the TRBD1 call from TCRdb remains unchecked. Germline V gene lookup returns CDR1 DFQATT and CDR2 SNEGSKA (reference sequence). The CDR3 runs 14 residues. The CDR3 reads CSARDRRGRETQYF.

The chain employs TRBV29-1 and TRBJ2-7. The CDR3 spans 12 residues. Germline V gene sequence: CDR1 SQVTM, CDR2 ANQGSEA. The chain's CDR3 is CSVVAEFYEQYF.

This rearrangement joins TRBV7-7 to TRBJ2-5; TCRdb indicates TRBD2, and absent DNA this call remains unverified. The CDR3 runs to 14 residues. The germline CDR1 and CDR2 sequences are SSHAT and FNYEAQ (reference sequence). The CDR3 loop reads CASRADLLQETQYF.

This sequence joins TRBV2 and TRBJ2-5; with no DNA, the TCRdb D assignment of TRBD2 cannot be verified. Germline lookup yields CDR1 SNHLY and CDR2 FYNNEI. The CDR3 extends over 16 amino acids. CDR3: CASSEPTGGSFETQYF. Full variable domain (rest looked up from reference TRBV2 and TRBJ2-5): EPEVTQTPSHQVTQMGQEVILRCVPISNHLYFYWYRQILGQKVEFLVSFYNNEISEKSEIFDDQFSVERPDGSNFTLKIRSTKLEDSAMYFCASSEPTGGSFETQYFGPGTRLLVL.

The chain carries TRBV21-1 and TRBJ2-7. TRBV21-1 is deemed a pseudogene. This CDR3 comprises 14 residues. This chain's CDR3 is CASSKRYRSYEQYF.

The chain uses TRBV4-3 and TRBJ2-7; there is no DNA to check the TCRdb D call of TRBD1. The V gene's germline CDR1 is LGHNA and CDR2 YSLEER. This CDR3 is 15 amino acids long. The chain's CDR3 is CASSQVGTAAYEQYF.

This chain joins TRBV5-1 and TRBJ2-1; TCRdb lists TRBD2, though no DNA is available to test this call. The CDR3 has 12 residues. CDR1 is SGHRS, CDR2 YFSETQ, per germline. The CDR3 reads CASSFESGEQFF.

This chain joins TRBV7-6 and TRBJ2-2; the D gene TCRdb calls, TRBD1, cannot be checked with no DNA. Per the germline V gene, CDR1 is SGHVS and CDR2 is FNYEAQ. This CDR3 comprises 16 residues. The CDR3 loop is CASSFMGTGAAGELFF.

The J gene is TRBJ2-1, the V gene TRBV28; TCRdb returns TRBD1, unconfirmable since there is no DNA. The CDR3 extends over 20 amino acids. Germline CDR1 MDHEN, CDR2 SYDVKM. CDR3 sequence reads: CASSFAGTDTGGDSYNEQFF.